What follows is one T cell receptor beta chain and its context. This entry comes from a study of monozygotic twins with inflammatory bowel disease. The authors used 3500 ng of total RNA per TCR library. cDNA synthesis was performed in eight separate reactions for each sample. TCRdb reprocessed the 5' RACE reads, keeping one entry per CDR3 protein, no DNA. The repertoire table contains approximately 400,000 distinct CDR3 sequences. The CDR3 covers 18 residues. The germline gives CDR1 SGHTA, CDR2 FQGTGA. Sequencing used blood. The TCR sequence derives from a human donor with ulcerative colitis or Crohn's disease, or a healthy co-twin of an affected twin (not recorded which). This chain joins TRBV7-3 and TRBJ2-3; TCRdb designates TRBD2, a call that cannot be tested without DNA. The CDR3 loop reads CASSLRSALAGGPDTQYF.